Given below is one TCR beta chain in context. The same CDR3 is also encoded by other DNA sequences in this sample. This sample stems from a study of control samples from healthy donors and cancer patients. Here immunoSEQ multiplex PCR was the method, and the copy in TCRdb shows in-frame clones only, minus some. The sample records 55,000 to 85,000 clones, 89% being singletons. The V end was cut by 5 bases, the J end by 7 bases, with 11 bases between. The CDR3 contains 13 residues. Germline V gene data show CDR1 as SEHNR and CDR2 as FQNEAQ (reference sequence). The sample taken for sequencing was PBMCs. The receptor comes from a man aged 60-69 years with lung cancer. The rearrangement links TRBV7-9 to TRBJ1-4, with D maybe TRBD1 (5 bases). The CDR3 DNA reads as TGTGCCAGCAGCCGACAGACGGGTGAAAAACTGTTTTTT. Translated: CASSRQTGEKLFF.